The 19 T cell receptor beta chains below come from one sample, sequenced in a study of CD8 T cells in ankylosing spondylitis. TCRdb passed the 5' RACE reads through MiXCR, listing each CDR3 protein once. The sample carries 150,000 to 200,000 distinct CDR3 sequences, roughly 30% recorded once. Sequenced sample: synovial fluid, either unsorted or a sorted T cell fraction (not recorded which). These receptor sequences come from a male donor with ankylosing spondylitis.

This clonotype showed up many times. This sequence joins TRBV20-1 and TRBJ2-1, with D perhaps matching TRBD1 (6 bases). CDR1 and CDR2 (germline): DFQATT, SNEGSKA (reference sequence). V was cut by 3 bases and J by 8 bases, with 11 bases left in between. The CDR3 consists of 12 residues. This chain's CDR3 is CSASWGRDEQFF. The CDR3 bases are TGCAGTGCTAGTTGGGGGCGGGATGAGCAGTTCTTC.

The rearrangement links TRBV12-3 or TRBV12-4 to TRBJ2-7; weak D call: TRBD2 (5 bases). The CDR3 has 15 residues. The ends were cut back, 2 bases at V and 0 bases at J, with 11 bases in the middle. In DNA form, the CDR3 reads TGTGCCAGCAGTTTACAGCCTGGGAGCTCCTACGAGCAGTACTTC. Protein product: CASSLQPGSSYEQYF.

There are a few counts of this clonotype. The V call is TRBV5-8, the J call TRBJ2-7; D call uncertain. Trimming shortened V by 5 bases and J by 3 bases, and 21 bases separated the two germline ends. In germline, CDR1 is SGHTS, CDR2 YDEGEE. This CDR3 has 16 amino acids. For the CDR3, the DNA is TGTGCCAGCAGAACCGTGGGTCACCCAAGGAACTACGAGCAGTACTTC. It is translated as CASRTVGHPRNYEQYF.

This clonotype was counted a single time. The gene calls are TRBV3-1 and TRBJ2-7; 8 nucleotides match TRBD2. In germline, CDR1 is LGHDT, CDR2 YNNKEL (reference sequence). CDR3 length equals 15 residues. J lost 0 bases, V lost 1 base, and 2 bases had no gene match. CDR3 nucleotides: TGTGCCAGCAGCCAAGCTAGCGGGCCCTCCTACGAGCAGTACTTC. This sequence encodes CASSQASGPSYEQYF.

The V call is TRBV6-1, the J call TRBJ1-4; D gene uncertain. The CDR3 sequence is 15 residues long. Germline CDR1 reads MNHNS; CDR2 reads SASEGT. V lost 5 bases and J 8 bases, leaving 18 bases between the germline ends. CDR3 residues: CASSLDRGSGEKLFF. The DNA of the CDR3 is TGTGCCAGCAGTCTGGACCGGGGTTCTGGAGAAAAACTGTTTTTT.

The V gene is TRBV3-1, the J gene TRBJ2-1, with TRBD1 matching over 11 bases. Germline values: CDR1 LGHDT, CDR2 YNNKEL (reference sequence). This CDR3 has 15 amino acids. V lost 3 bases and J lost 10; bases outside the gene matches: 8. The CDR3 DNA sequence: TGTGCCAGCAGCCAGGGACAGGGGGGTAGTATGGAGCAGTTCTTC. It translates to CASSQGQGGSMEQFF.

The gene calls are TRBV5-1 and TRBJ2-3; D is possibly TRBD2 (6 bases). This CDR3 comprises 15 residues. V lost 0 bases and J 3 bases, leaving 11 bases between the germline ends. From germline, CDR1 is SGHRS and CDR2 YFSETQ. Here the CDR3 DNA reads TGCGCCAGCAGCTTGGACGGGACTCTAACAGATACGCAGTATTTT. Encoded protein: CASSLDGTLTDTQYF.

This clonotype was seen repeatedly, ten times or more. The CDR3 region is CASSEEYEKLFF. In DNA form, the CDR3 reads TGTGCCAGCAGTGAAGAGTACGAAAAACTGTTTTTT. This sequence joins TRBV2 and TRBJ1-4; unclear D gene. Deletions cut 1 base from V and 8 bases from J, with 5 bases between. CDR3 length: 12 residues. Germline V gene data show CDR1 as SNHLY and CDR2 as FYNNEI.

This clonotype was picked up a small number of times. As DNA, the CDR3 is TGTGCCAGCAGCCCAGGGCCCTCCACCGGGGAGCTGTTTTTT. As protein: CASSPGPSTGELFF. This rearrangement joins TRBV7-9 to TRBJ2-2, with D possibly being TRBD1 (5 bases). With 5 bases removed from V and 4 bases from J, the gap between germline ends came to 11 bases. The germline CDR1 and CDR2 sequences are SEHNR and FQNEAQ (reference sequence). The CDR3 consists of 14 residues.

This clonotype was picked up a small number of times. The chain joins TRBV12-3 or TRBV12-4 to TRBJ2-7; 8 bases align to TRBD2. CDR3 length: 15 amino acids. Germline trimming cut 6 bases from V and 3 bases from J; bases unmatched to any gene: 10. As DNA, the CDR3 is TGTGCCAGCAGCCCGGGGTCGGGACTAGTCTACGAGCAGTACTTC. It specifies CASSPGSGLVYEQYF.

J is TRBJ1-1 and V is TRBV7-2; possibly TRBD1 for D (6 bases). Trimming took off 1 base at V and 1 base at J, with 10 bases between the two ends. The length of the CDR3 is 15 residues. Germline lookup yields CDR1 SGHTA and CDR2 FQGNSA. In DNA form, the CDR3 reads TGTGCCAGCAGCTTAGAGGGACACTCGAACACTGAAGCTTTCTTT. As protein: CASSLEGHSNTEAFF. Using reference TRBV7-2 and TRBJ1-1 for the parts outside the CDR3, the full variable domain is GAGVSQSPSNKVTEKGKDVELRCDPISGHTALYWYRQSLGQGLEFLIYFQGNSAPDKSGLPSDRFSAERTGGSVSTLTIQRTQQEDSAVYLCASSLEGHSNTEAFFGQGTRLTVV.

This clonotype showed up many times. The J gene is TRBJ2-1, the V gene TRBV5-5, with 10 bases matching TRBD2. Germline assignment: CDR1 SGHKS and CDR2 YYEKEE (reference sequence). V lost 4 bases and J lost 2; bases outside the gene matches: 3. This CDR3 region has 15 residues. The CDR3 region is CASSLLAGAYNEQFF. The CDR3 nucleotides are TGTGCCAGCAGCCTGCTAGCGGGAGCCTACAATGAGCAGTTCTTC.

This clonotype was found many times. A read error may account for a junction end that differs from germline. The chain joins TRBV10-3 to TRBJ2-7; 10 bases line up with TRBD2. This CDR3 comprises 14 residues. Germline loops: CDR1 ENHRY, CDR2 SYGVKD. The CDR3 DNA sequence: TGTGCCATCAGTTCTAGCGGGGGCCCCGACGGGGCCGACTTC. Translated: CAISSSGGPDGADF.

The rearrangement uses TRBV6-2 or TRBV6-3 and TRBJ1-1; D not resolved. Germline V CDR1 and CDR2: MNHEY, SVGEGT. Trimming removed 1 base from V and 1 base from J, with 1 base in between. The CDR3 contains 12 residues. CDR3 region: CASSYWNTEAFF. As DNA, the CDR3 is TGTGCCAGCAGTTACTGGAACACTGAAGCTTTCTTT.

This rearrangement joins TRBV6-5 to TRBJ2-4; D ambiguous. This CDR3 is built from 17 residues. Germline V gene data show CDR1 as MNHEY and CDR2 as SVGAGI. Trimming took off 0 bases at V and 0 bases at J, with 12 bases between the two ends. CDR3 protein: CASSYSYNLLAKNIQYF. CDR3 DNA: TGTGCCAGCAGTTACTCCTATAATCTCCTAGCCAAAAACATTCAGTACTTC.

The rearrangement links TRBV20-1 to TRBJ2-7; TRBD1 aligns across 7 bases. The ends lost 3 bases at V and 2 bases at J; junction bases unmatched: 7. The CDR3 totals 14 residues. The germline V gene encodes CDR1 DFQATT and CDR2 SNEGSKA (reference sequence). The CDR3 loop is CSASLGDRPYEQYF. CDR3 nucleotide sequence: TGCAGTGCTAGTTTAGGGGACAGACCCTACGAGCAGTACTTC.

This clonotype was seen a few times. V is TRBV12-3 or TRBV12-4 and J is TRBJ2-5; TRBD2 matches at 7 bases. V gave up 6 bases and J gave up 9 bases; unmatched junction bases: 7. This CDR3 has 12 amino acids. In nucleotides, the CDR3 is TGTGCCAGCAGCTACTCCCGGGAGGCCCAGTACTTC. This translates into CASSYSREAQYF.

This clonotype was observed a few times. V gene TRBV5-6 combines with J gene TRBJ1-4; 7 bases line up with TRBD1. Germline CDR1 is SGHDT and CDR2 is YYEEEE. The V segment lost 0 bases and the J segment 14 bases; nucleotides outside the gene matches: 13. The CDR3 has 15 residues. CDR3 residues: CASSLAGQGVLRLFF. In DNA, the CDR3 is TGTGCCAGCAGCTTGGCCGGGCAGGGGGTGTTACGGCTGTTTTTT.

This clonotype has only a few counts. This chain uses TRBV6-1 with TRBJ1-3; D gene ambiguous. Between the trimmed V and J ends, which lost 5 bases and 4 bases, there was a span of 9 bases. CDR1 and CDR2 from the germline V gene are MNHNS and SASEGT. The CDR3 has 13 residues. CDR3 region: CASSPDGGNTIYF. In DNA form, the CDR3 reads TGTGCCAGCAGTCCGGACGGAGGAAACACCATATATTTT.